This entry is about one T cell receptor (beta chain). Its antigen is not known. In germline, CDR1 is GTSNPN, CDR2 SVGIG (reference sequence). The germline V and J ends were trimmed by 5 bases and 5 bases, with 16 bases remaining between them. The CDR3 is made up of 14 amino acids. This sample stems from a study of CD8+ T cells in alopecia areata. Study conclusions and caveats: Sharing of TCRs across patients appeared less clear than in mice, possibly for HLA-related reasons.

As the sequencing template, cDNA was produced by extracting RNA and reverse transcribing it. The data were produced by immunoSEQ multiplex PCR, yet TCRdb's version contains in-frame clones alone and is incomplete. Found here are some 200,000 clones, approximately 59% of them singletons; the top ten hold roughly 14%. The receptor comes from a human donor with alopecia areata. The chain couples TRBV30 to TRBJ1-5; D is perhaps TRBD1 (5 bases). Sequences were derived from CD4+ T cells sorted from blood, sampled at week 0. The DNA of the CDR3 is TGTGCCTGGTCAACACGGGGGGGAGATCAGCCCCAGCATTTT. Amino acids: CAWSTRGGDQPQHF.